These 17 T cell receptor beta chains originate from one sample sequenced in a study of PD-L1 blockade in urothelial cancer. TCRdb's table, derived via immunoSEQ multiplex PCR, lists solely in-frame clones and lacks some. The sample has more than 85,000 clones, 91% seen once. Source: PBMCs, taken around atezolizumab (anti-PD-L1) treatment. The receptors were gathered from an elderly woman with urothelial cancer.

This sequence joins TRBV2 and TRBJ1-3; D is possibly TRBD1 (6 bases). CDR1 is SNHLY, CDR2 FYNNEI, per germline. The CDR3 covers 18 residues. Trimming took 2 bases from V and 4 from J, leaving 21 bases between them. The CDR3 DNA reads as TGTGCCAGCAGTGAAACGGCGAGAATCTGGCAGGGGGGAAACACCATATATTTT. This translates into CASSETARIWQGGNTIYF.

Notes on this clone: The junction differs from germline at one of its ends, possibly a read error. The chain links TRBV10-2 to TRBJ1-5; D unresolved. The CDR3 runs to 15 residues. Germline CDR1 and CDR2: WSHSY and SAAADI. In DNA form, the CDR3 reads TGCGCCAGCAGCGAGTCCCAGGTTCTCAATCAGCCCCAGCATTTT. This sequence encodes CASSESQVLNQPQHF.

The CDR3 reads CASSLSGAPTTPEQYF. The CDR3 DNA is TGTGCCAGCAGTTTATCGGGGGCACCTACAACTCCCGAGCAGTACTTC. V is TRBV27 and J is TRBJ2-7, with D perhaps matching TRBD1 (6 bases). The CDR3 has 16 residues. Trimming took 0 bases from V and 6 from J, leaving 18 bases between them. Germline V gene lookup returns CDR1 MNHEY and CDR2 SMNVEV (reference sequence).

The J gene is TRBJ1-1, the V gene TRBV6-1, with a possible D match to TRBD1 (5 bases). The CDR3 contains 12 residues. Trimming shortened V by 5 bases and J by 6 bases, and 10 bases separated the two germline ends. Looked up from germline, CDR1 is MNHNS and CDR2 is SASEGT. In DNA, the CDR3 is TGTGCCAGCAGTTTCAGGGTTGCTGAAGCTTTCTTT. It specifies CASSFRVAEAFF.

This chain uses TRBV5-1 with TRBJ2-7; D call uncertain. Germline V gene lookup returns CDR1 SGHRS and CDR2 YFSETQ. The length of the CDR3 is 14 residues. Trimming left V 4 bases short and J 3 bases short, with 14 bases between. CDR3 sequence (DNA): TGCGCCAGCAGCACGGTACCCGGAGACTACGAGCAGTACTTC. It is translated as CASSTVPGDYEQYF. The variable domain in full, with the rest retrieved from reference TRBV5-1 and TRBJ2-7, is KAGVTQTPRYLIKTRGQQVTLSCSPISGHRSVSWYQQTPGQGLQFLFEYFSETQRNKGNFPGRFSGRQFSNSRSEMNVSTLELGDSALYLCASSTVPGDYEQYFGPGTRLTVT.

In this sample, this clone turned up once. This chain links TRBV7-9 with TRBJ1-2, with a weak D call TRBD1 (5 bases). Germline loops: CDR1 SEHNR, CDR2 FQNEAQ (reference sequence). The V and J ends lost 7 bases and 8 bases respectively, with 11 bases between them. The CDR3 is 11 amino acids. The CDR3 DNA reads TGTGCCAGCAACGGGGGTGAGGGCTACACCTTC. Amino acids: CASNGGEGYTF. Variable domain in full (rest from reference TRBV7-9 and TRBJ1-2): DTGVSQNPRHKITKRGQNVTFRCDPISEHNRLYWYRQTLGQGPEFLTYFQNEAQLEKSRLLSDRFSAERPKGSFSTLEIQRTEQGDSAMYLCASNGGEGYTFGSGTRLTVV.

This rearrangement joins TRBV7-3 to TRBJ2-2, with 15 positions matching TRBD2. This CDR3 is 18 amino acids long. V shed 5 bases, J shed 1 base, and the junction held 5 bases outside the gene matches. Germline assignment: CDR1 SGHTA and CDR2 FQGTGA. This CDR3 reads CASSNPGLAGGNTGELFF. CDR3 DNA: TGTGCCAGCAGCAACCCGGGACTAGCGGGAGGGAACACCGGGGAGCTGTTTTTT.

The V and J genes are TRBV6-6 and TRBJ2-1; no clear D. The V gene lost 10 bases and the J gene lost 1 base, with 11 bases spanning the gap. CDR1 MNHNY and CDR2 SVGAGI come from the germline V gene (reference sequence). This CDR3 region has 13 residues. The DNA for the CDR3 is TGTGCCACCGCCGCCGGGTCCTACAATGAGCAGTTCTTC. It encodes CATAAGSYNEQFF.

This clone has just a few counts. The genes are TRBV11-2 and TRBJ2-3, with 10 nucleotides matching TRBD1. Unmatched junction bases numbered 2, after V lost 6 bases and J lost 5 bases. CDR1 and CDR2 (germline): SGHAT, FQNNGV. The CDR3 contains 13 residues. CDR3 sequence (DNA): TGTGCCAGCAGGGGACAGGGGAGAGATACGCAGTATTTT. The encoded protein is CASRGQGRDTQYF. The entire variable domain, with the rest obtained from reference TRBV11-2 and TRBJ2-3, is as follows: EAGVAQSPRYKIIEKRQSVAFWCNPISGHATLYWYQQILGQGPKLLIQFQNNGVVDDSQLPKDRFSAERLKGVDSTLKIQPAKLEDSAVYLCASRGQGRDTQYFGPGTRLTVL.

This clone is a singleton in its sample. V and J are TRBV6-5 and TRBJ1-5, with 7 positions matching TRBD1. J lost 6 bases, V lost 4 bases, and 12 bases had no gene match. The CDR3 sequence is 16 residues long. From germline, CDR1 is MNHEY and CDR2 SVGAGI. The CDR3 region has the DNA TGTGCCAGCAGTTCCCAGGCGAGGGGGCTAGGTCAGCCCCAGCATTTT. This encodes CASSSQARGLGQPQHF.

V usage is TRBV5-6 and J usage is TRBJ2-2; a possible D gene is TRBD1 (6 bases). This CDR3 comprises 17 residues. Germline V gives CDR1 SGHDT, CDR2 YYEEEE. V was trimmed by 5 bases and J by 0 bases, leaving 17 bases between them. Here the CDR3 reads CASRPGRQDANTGELFF. The CDR3 nucleotides read TGTGCCAGCAGGCCCGGACGACAGGACGCGAACACCGGGGAGCTGTTTTTT.

On this clone itself: Other DNA sequences in the sample encode the same CDR3. This chain connects TRBV12-5 to TRBJ1-1; 7 nucleotides line up with TRBD1. V trimming: 1 base; J trimming: 4 bases; junction bases outside the gene matches: 0. Germline assignment: CDR1 LGHNT and CDR2 FRNRAP. This CDR3 is 13 amino acids long. The CDR3 loop is CASGLAGGTEAFF. The CDR3 nucleotides read TGTGCTAGTGGTTTGGCAGGGGGCACTGAAGCTTTCTTT.

The chain joins TRBV6-1 to TRBJ1-2, with D possibly TRBD1 on 5 matching bases. Trimming took 5 bases from V and 5 from J, leaving 12 bases between them. The CDR3 consists of 13 residues. Germline V gene lookup returns CDR1 MNHNS and CDR2 SASEGT. The CDR3 is CASSRTDIYGYTF. CDR3 bases: TGTGCCAGCAGTCGCACGGACATTTATGGCTACACCTTC.

The chain recombines TRBV7-2 with TRBJ2-7, with TRBD1 as a possible D gene (5 bases). Trimming shortened V by 2 bases and J by 4 bases, and 15 bases separated the two germline ends. Looked up from germline, CDR1 is SGHTA and CDR2 is FQGNSA. The CDR3 spans 15 residues. The CDR3 DNA reads TGTGCCAGCAGCTTAAGTGCTCAGGGCGGTTACGAGCAGTACTTC. Residues: CASSLSAQGGYEQYF.

This chain connects TRBV2 to TRBJ2-1; D perhaps matches TRBD2 (5 bases). V was cut by 4 bases and J by 6 bases, with 10 bases left in between. Germline V gene data show CDR1 as SNHLY and CDR2 as FYNNEI. This CDR3 has 13 residues. The CDR3 nucleotides read TGTGCCAGCAGTGCCCGGGAATTCAATGAGCAGTTCTTC. This codes for CASSAREFNEQFF.

This clone was found once. This chain connects TRBV28 to TRBJ2-3, with TRBD2 identical over 9 bases. Unmatched junction bases numbered 8, after V lost 6 bases and J lost 1 base. Germline lookup yields CDR1 MDHEN and CDR2 SYDVKM. CDR3 length: 16 residues. The CDR3 here is CASSRTGLARTDTQYF. CDR3 sequence (DNA): TGTGCCAGCAGCAGAACGGGACTAGCCCGCACAGATACGCAGTATTTT.

V gene TRBV5-1 combines with J gene TRBJ2-3; 14 bases fit TRBD2. V gave up 4 bases and J gave up 6 bases; unmatched junction bases: 13. The CDR3 contains 18 residues. The germline CDR1 and CDR2 sequences are SGHRS and YFSETQ. CDR3 in amino acids: CASSPSTGLAGVTDTQYF. The CDR3 region has the DNA TGCGCCAGCAGCCCTTCGACGGGACTAGCGGGAGTCACGGATACGCAGTATTTT.